This T cell receptor (beta chain) originates from a study of shared clonotypes between healthy human individuals. Genomic DNA belonging to each subset was distributed in equal measure over several immunoSEQ plates. Libraries were prepared by immunoSEQ multiplex PCR; TCRdb keeps only in-frame clonotypes and omits some of them. The sample shows about 2.4 million clones, 93% of them seen only once. V dropped 5 bases and J dropped 2 bases, with 13 bases sitting between them. Germline loops: CDR1 MDHEN, CDR2 SYDVKM. The CDR3 totals 15 residues. This chain joins TRBV28 and TRBJ1-3; D perhaps matches TRBD1 (5 bases). The sequence derives from a man between 18 and 35 years old in good health. Some clones in this sample may be carry-over from other donors' samples. Material for sequencing was naive CD4+ T cells from PBMCs. Subset of the sample: CD45RA+ positively selected. The CDR3: CASSPRGRPGNTIYF. The CDR3 coding sequence is TGTGCCAGCAGTCCCCGGGGGAGGCCTGGAAACACCATATATTTT.